The clone carrying this T cell receptor beta chain was seen a few times. Its antigen is unidentified. The CDR3 has 16 residues. From germline, CDR1 is SGHAT and CDR2 FQNNGV. V trimming: 5 bases; J trimming: 5 bases; junction bases outside the gene matches: 6. These data originate in a study of cytomegalovirus exposure and HLA in healthy donors. Study information: From donors who were HLA-typed, an early data release held around 85 million unique TCRs.

General observations from the study: Because they were indistinguishable, some V segments, including TRBV6-2 and TRBV6-3, were excluded.

A multiplex PCR was run with 60 Vbeta primers and 13 Jbeta primers. In the original processing: Approximately 78 million unique TCR beta chains, about 11 million of them shared, were counted by a later analysis. The data were produced by immunoSEQ multiplex PCR, yet TCRdb's version contains in-frame clones alone and is incomplete. That table is the source of V, J and clone size, and D and trimming were worked out from the DNA. The sample has 85,000 to 130,000 clones, 75% to 85% seen once. The sample was PBMCs. This receptor was taken from a woman aged 45-59 years in good health and CMV-seropositive. The rearrangement uses TRBV11-2 and TRBJ2-1, with 13 bases aligning to TRBD2. CDR3 sequence reads: CASSLWTSGSHNEQFF. The CDR3 DNA follows: TGTGCCAGCAGCCTTTGGACTAGCGGGAGTCACAATGAGCAGTTCTTC.